One and the same sample provided the 21 T cell receptor beta chains below, sequenced in a study of blood T cell repertoires in COVID-19. The repertoire was sequenced with immunoSEQ multiplex PCR; TCRdb's copy has only in-frame clones and lacks some. The top ten clones hold about 8.3% of a sample with 200,000 to 250,000 clones, more than 80% of them seen once. Sample: peripheral blood. Every receptor here comes from a woman older than 75 with COVID-19, enrolled during active disease.

This sequence joins TRBV5-1 and TRBJ1-3, with 7 bases fitting TRBD1. Losses at the gene ends were 4 bases for V and 2 bases for J; bases not matched to a gene: 3. Per the germline V gene, CDR1 is SGHRS and CDR2 is YFSETQ. The CDR3 covers 14 residues. The CDR3 DNA follows: TGCGCCAGCAGCCAAGGGACAGCTGGAAACACCATATATTTT. It specifies CASSQGTAGNTIYF.

A few counts support this clone. This chain links TRBV11-2 with TRBJ1-3; perhaps TRBD1 as D (6 bases). Trimming removed 2 bases from V and 0 bases from J, with 14 bases in between. This CDR3 has 17 residues. Germline V gives CDR1 SGHAT, CDR2 FQNNGV. Written as DNA, the CDR3 is TGTGCCAGCAGCTTATCCGTCGGACAGACCTCTGGAAACACCATATATTTT. Residues: CASSLSVGQTSGNTIYF.

The chain carries TRBV3-1 (or the pseudogene TRBV3-2) and TRBJ2-3; D is undetermined. The CDR3 has 16 amino acids. Germline-derived CDR1 and CDR2 are LGHDT and YNNKEL (reference sequence). The V end was cut by 3 bases, the J end by 4 bases, with 17 bases between. CDR3 protein: CASSHYLPPLPDTQYF. Written as DNA, the CDR3 is TGTGCCAGCAGCCACTACCTACCTCCGCTCCCAGATACGCAGTATTTT.

The chain joins TRBV5-1 to TRBJ1-4; TRBD1 might be the D (6 bases). Trimming left V 4 bases short and J 4 bases short, with 11 bases between. The CDR3 is 14 amino acids. Germline lookup yields CDR1 SGHRS and CDR2 YFSETQ. The CDR3 DNA sequence: TGCGCCAGCAGCGGGGGCGGCGTTAATGAAAAACTGTTTTTT. It yields the protein CASSGGGVNEKLFF.

The gene calls are TRBV29-1 and TRBJ2-3; tentatively, D is TRBD2 (5 bases). V dropped 7 bases and J dropped 0 bases, with 14 bases sitting between them. The CDR3 spans 14 residues. Germline CDR1 is SQVTM and CDR2 is ANQGSEA. The CDR3 loop reads CSAPMPSSTDTQYF. As DNA, the CDR3 is TGCAGCGCCCCTATGCCTAGCAGCACAGATACGCAGTATTTT.

CDR3 sequence reads: CASSLVASGSTDTQYF. CDR3 in DNA: TGCGCCAGCAGCTTGGTGGCTAGCGGGAGCACAGATACGCAGTATTTT. V is TRBV5-1 and J is TRBJ2-3; 8 bases match TRBD2. The CDR3 is 16 amino acids. Germline CDR1 SGHRS, CDR2 YFSETQ. Germline trimming cut 0 bases from V and 0 bases from J; bases unmatched to any gene: 3.

CDR3 bases: TGTGCCAGCTCAATAGAAGACTCTGGAAACACCATATATTTT. Amino acid sequence: CASSIEDSGNTIYF. This sequence joins TRBV18 and TRBJ1-3, with D unclear. Germline V CDR1 and CDR2: KGHSH, LQKENI. The CDR3 is 14 residues long. Trimming took 5 bases from V and 0 from J, leaving 8 bases between them.

V and J are TRBV5-1 and TRBJ1-4; 8 bases match TRBD1. The V gene end was trimmed by 1 base and the J gene end by 1 base; junction bases not matched to a gene: 0. The germline V gene has CDR1 SGHRS and CDR2 YFSETQ. The CDR3 extends over 15 amino acids. CDR3 loop: CASSLTGGTNEKLFF. The CDR3 DNA sequence: TGCGCCAGCAGCTTGACAGGGGGAACTAATGAAAAACTGTTTTTT.

The rearrangement links TRBV7-8 to TRBJ1-5, with TRBD1 matching 8 bases. V shed 5 bases, J shed 4 bases, and the junction held 7 bases outside the gene matches. The CDR3 length is 15 residues. Germline V gene data show CDR1 as SGHVS and CDR2 as FQNEAQ. The CDR3 region has the DNA TGTGCCAGCAGCCCGGACAGGGTGAGGAATCAGCCCCAGCATTTT. Protein: CASSPDRVRNQPQHF.

This clone came up once. The rearrangement uses TRBV9 and TRBJ2-5; TRBD1 agrees at 9 bases. J was trimmed by 4 bases and V by 0 bases; bases with no gene match: 7. Germline lookup yields CDR1 SGDLS and CDR2 YYNGEE. This CDR3 has 16 residues. The CDR3: CASSVASTGGRETQYF. CDR3 DNA: TGTGCCAGCAGCGTAGCGTCGACAGGGGGTCGAGAGACCCAGTACTTC.

The CDR3 nucleotides are TGTGCCAGCAGTAGGGAGGTGGGTTATGGCTACACCTTC. Translating it yields CASSREVGYGYTF. V usage is TRBV25-1 and J usage is TRBJ1-2; D remains unclear. CDR3 length: 13 residues. Germline CDR1 MGHDK, CDR2 SYGVNS. The V and J ends lost 5 bases and 5 bases respectively, with 12 bases between them.

The chain employs TRBV18 and TRBJ1-2; no reliable D call. Germline V gene lookup returns CDR1 KGHSH and CDR2 LQKENI. The V end lost 3 bases, the J end lost 7 bases, and 12 bases lay between the germline ends. This CDR3 comprises 13 residues. The CDR3 loop reads CASSPREGGGYTF. The CDR3 DNA follows: TGTGCCAGCTCACCCCGGGAGGGAGGTGGCTACACCTTC.

A note on this clone: Other DNA sequences from this sample encode an identical CDR3 as well. The genes are TRBV5-1 and TRBJ2-2, with D perhaps TRBD2 (6 bases). Germline assignment: CDR1 SGHRS and CDR2 YFSETQ. This CDR3 comprises 15 residues. V was shortened by 1 base and J by 3 bases, with 10 bases between the two germline ends. The DNA for the CDR3 is TGCGCCAGCAGCTTGCAGGGCGGGGACACCGGGGAGCTGTTTTTT. This translates into CASSLQGGDTGELFF.

The chain uses TRBV7-9 and TRBJ1-3; TRBD1 is a possible D gene (6 bases). V was cut by 5 bases and J by 0 bases, with 11 bases left in between. CDR3 length equals 15 residues. Germline lookup yields CDR1 SEHNR and CDR2 FQNEAQ (reference sequence). Written as DNA, the CDR3 is TGTGCCAGCAGCCCATACAGGGCCTCTGGAAACACCATATATTTT. As protein: CASSPYRASGNTIYF.

The rearrangement uses TRBV6-6 and TRBJ2-7; TRBD1 aligns across 10 bases. V shed 8 bases, J shed 6 bases, and the junction held 4 bases outside the gene matches. CDR3 length: 12 amino acids. Germline CDR1 is MNHNY and CDR2 is SVGAGI (reference sequence). The CDR3 sequence: CASGTGVSEQYF. The CDR3 DNA reads as TGTGCCAGCGGGACAGGGGTCTCCGAGCAGTACTTC.

This clone has a single count. The V gene is TRBV5-1, the J gene TRBJ1-1; tentatively, D is TRBD1 (6 bases). The germline gives CDR1 SGHRS, CDR2 YFSETQ. The V end was cut by 4 bases, the J end by 0 bases, with 13 bases between. The CDR3 sequence is 15 residues long. CDR3 loop: CASSTHTGMNTEAFF. The CDR3 nucleotides are TGCGCCAGCAGCACCCATACAGGGATGAACACTGAAGCTTTCTTT.

This sequence joins TRBV6-1 and TRBJ1-1; D gene unclear. CDR3 length: 12 amino acids. V was pared by 8 bases and J by 0 bases, with 7 bases between. Germline loops: CDR1 MNHNS, CDR2 SASEGT. The CDR3 reads CASENMNTEAFF. CDR3 coding DNA: TGTGCCAGCGAGAATATGAACACTGAAGCTTTCTTT.

This clone was detected only once. J is TRBJ1-1 and V is TRBV2; the D gene is possibly TRBD1 (5 bases). The CDR3 loop spans 12 amino acids. V shed 6 bases and J shed 6 bases, with 11 bases lying between them. Germline V gives CDR1 SNHLY, CDR2 FYNNEI. The CDR3 region is CASSSIGAEAFF. CDR3 DNA: TGTGCCAGCAGCTCTATAGGGGCTGAAGCTTTCTTT. The whole variable domain, remainder taken from reference TRBV2 and TRBJ1-1, is EPEVTQTPSHQVTQMGQEVILRCVPISNHLYFYWYRQILGQKVEFLVSFYNNEISEKSEIFDDQFSVERPDGSNFTLKIRSTKLEDSAMYFCASSSIGAEAFFGQGTRLTVV.

V gene TRBV6-6 combines with J gene TRBJ1-2; unclear D gene. The CDR3 has 14 residues. Between the trimmed V and J ends, which lost 6 bases and 7 bases, there was a span of 18 bases. The germline V gene has CDR1 MNHNY and CDR2 SVGAGI (reference sequence). In DNA form, the CDR3 reads TGTGCCAGCAGCCCTGACACCGGCGTAGGTGGCTACACCTTC. Protein: CASSPDTGVGGYTF.

This rearrangement joins TRBV6-5 to TRBJ1-1; 7 nucleotides agree with TRBD1. With V trimmed by 10 bases and J by 3 bases, 11 bases remained unmatched. Germline values: CDR1 MNHEY, CDR2 SVGAGI. The CDR3 is 14 amino acids. The CDR3, as DNA: TGTGCCATCTCTCGGACAGGAATAGACACTGAAGCTTTCTTT. Protein product: CAISRTGIDTEAFF.

The table lists this clone with a count of one. V usage is TRBV4-2 and J usage is TRBJ2-5; TRBD2 matches at 14 bases. The V gene end was trimmed by 4 bases and the J gene end by 4 bases; junction bases not matched to a gene: 8. This CDR3 has 17 residues. CDR1 LGHNA and CDR2 YNFKEQ come from the germline V gene. The CDR3 nucleotides are TGTGCCAGCAGCCCCGGGACTAGCGGGGGTACCACAGAGACCCAGTACTTC. Amino acids: CASSPGTSGGTTETQYF.